Each of the 14 T cell receptor beta chains below was sequenced from the same sample in a study of immune evolution from preneoplasia to lung adenocarcinoma. The protocol was immunoSEQ multiplex PCR, while the TCRdb copy is restricted to in-frame clones and leaves out a portion. Seen here are about 5,000 clones, about 81% observed once, and the top ten hold approximately 9%. Sequencing used FFPE normal lung tissue adjacent to the tumor. The receptor set was obtained from a person between 50 and 69 years old with lung adenocarcinoma.

This clone counts as large (0.1 to 1%). The J gene is TRBJ2-1, the V gene TRBV21-1; whether TRBD2, the table's D call, matches the DNA was not checked. TRBV21-1 constitutes a pseudogene. This CDR3 region has 16 residues. The CDR3 DNA sequence: TGTGCCAGCAGCAAACTGACTAGAGGGGTGGACAATGAGCAGTTCTTC. The encoded protein is CASSKLTRGVDNEQFF.

This chain joins TRBV2 and TRBJ2-5, with TRBD1 as a possible D gene (8 bases). Between the trimmed V and J ends, which lost 4 bases and 2 bases, there was a span of 14 bases. The CDR3 length is 15 residues. Looked up from germline, CDR1 is SNHLY and CDR2 is FYNNEI. The CDR3 sequence: CASSAGQGGQETQYF. The DNA for the CDR3 is TGTGCCAGCAGTGCAGGACAGGGAGGGCAAGAGACCCAGTACTTC.

This clone was seen just once. The chain has TRBV2 and TRBJ2-3; D may be TRBD1 (6 bases). The CDR3 consists of 16 residues. The V end was cut by 6 bases, the J end by 1 base, with 17 bases between. Germline loops: CDR1 SNHLY, CDR2 FYNNEI. The CDR3 DNA follows: TGTGCCAGCAGGGAATTACAGGGATGGGGCACAGATACGCAGTATTTT. Protein sequence: CASRELQGWGTDTQYF. Complete variable domain (other parts from reference TRBV2 and TRBJ2-3): EPEVTQTPSHQVTQMGQEVILRCVPISNHLYFYWYRQILGQKVEFLVSFYNNEISEKSEIFDDQFSVERPDGSNFTLKIRSTKLEDSAMYFCASRELQGWGTDTQYFGPGTRLTVL.

V and J are TRBV20-1 and TRBJ1-5; D unresolved. This CDR3 has 11 residues. Trimming removed 6 bases from V and 3 bases from J, with 6 bases in between. The V gene's germline CDR1 is DFQATT and CDR2 SNEGSKA (reference sequence). The CDR3 region is CSALNNQPQHF. The CDR3 DNA reads TGCAGTGCCTTAAACAATCAGCCCCAGCATTTT.

This chain uses TRBV4-2 with TRBJ2-5, with 15 bases lining up with TRBD2. CDR1 is LGHNA, CDR2 YNFKEQ, per germline. Unmatched junction bases numbered 3, after V lost 3 bases and J lost 4 bases. The CDR3 runs to 16 residues. This CDR3 reads CASSQRTSGRGETQYF. For the CDR3, the DNA is TGTGCCAGCAGCCAGAGGACTAGCGGGAGGGGAGAGACCCAGTACTTC.

The V and J genes are TRBV7-9 and TRBJ1-4, with unresolved D. This CDR3 has 14 residues. Trimming took off 1 base at V and 6 bases at J, with 9 bases between the two ends. The V gene's germline CDR1 is SEHNR and CDR2 FQNEAQ (reference sequence). The CDR3 DNA is TGTGCCAGCAGCTTAGGAGGCGTGGATGAAAAACTGTTTTTT. Protein product: CASSLGGVDEKLFF.

This chain uses TRBV10-3 with TRBJ1-2; D call uncertain. There are 12 residues in the CDR3. Germline V gene data show CDR1 as ENHRY and CDR2 as SYGVKD. Trimming left V 6 bases short and J 4 bases short, with 9 bases between. CDR3 residues: CAIRSPVYGYTF. CDR3 nucleotides: TGTGCCATCAGGTCTCCTGTCTATGGCTACACCTTC.

This rearrangement joins TRBV5-1 to TRBJ2-7; no clear D gene. The V end lost 5 bases, the J end lost 5 bases, and 20 bases lay between the germline ends. Looked up from germline, CDR1 is SGHRS and CDR2 is YFSETQ. The CDR3 covers 15 residues. The CDR3 protein is CASSSLPGVDHEQYF. CDR3 DNA: TGCGCCAGCAGTTCCCTTCCAGGAGTAGACCACGAGCAGTACTTC.

The chain has TRBV6-6 and TRBJ2-5; a possible D gene is TRBD2 (6 bases). Germline CDR1 MNHNY, CDR2 SVGAGI (reference sequence). This CDR3 region has 13 residues. The V end was cut by 6 bases, the J end by 3 bases, with 11 bases between. The CDR3: CASSRGGKETQYF. CDR3 bases: TGTGCCAGCAGCCGCGGCGGGAAAGAGACCCAGTACTTC.

The count of this clone is one. The rearrangement joins TRBV28 to TRBJ1-5; D is ambiguous. Germline assignment: CDR1 MDHEN and CDR2 SYDVKM. Trimming shortened V by 5 bases and J by 0 bases, and 8 bases separated the two germline ends. The CDR3 sequence is 14 residues long. The CDR3 bases are TGTGCCAGCAGTATGGGAGGTAGCAATCAGCCCCAGCATTTT. Its translation: CASSMGGSNQPQHF. Full variable domain (outside the CDR3, taken from reference TRBV28 and TRBJ1-5): DVKVTQSSRYLVKRTGEKVFLECVQDMDHENMFWYRQDPGLGLRLIYFSYDVKMKEKGDIPEGYSVSREKKERFSLILESASTNQTSMYLCASSMGGSNQPQHFGDGTRLSIL.

The CDR3 DNA sequence: TGTGCCAGCAGTGCGCGACAGGGTGGGGACTATGGCTACACCTTC. Amino acid sequence: CASSARQGGDYGYTF. The chain employs TRBV6-1 and TRBJ1-2, with 7 nucleotides matching TRBD1. This CDR3 is 15 amino acids long. Per the germline V gene, CDR1 is MNHNS and CDR2 is SASEGT. With V trimmed by 4 bases and J by 3 bases, 8 bases remained unmatched.

This clone was seen only once. The genes are TRBV20-1 and TRBJ1-1; no reliable D call. The CDR3 totals 9 residues. CDR1 is DFQATT, CDR2 SNEGSKA, per germline (reference sequence). Trimming stripped 8 bases from V and 1 base from J, with 2 bases between. The CDR3 DNA reads TGCAGTCCGAACACTGAAGCTTTCTTT. Encoded protein: CSPNTEAFF.

The chain combines TRBV2 with TRBJ2-5, with 11 bases that match TRBD1. Unmatched junction bases numbered 4, after V lost 2 bases and J lost 5 bases. CDR3 length equals 15 residues. Per the germline V gene, CDR1 is SNHLY and CDR2 is FYNNEI. The CDR3 sequence: CASSELGQGGETQYF. The CDR3 nucleotides read TGTGCCAGCAGTGAATTGGGACAGGGGGGGGAGACCCAGTACTTC.

V usage is TRBV28 and J usage is TRBJ2-2; D could derive from TRBD1 or TRBD2 (5 bases each). V was trimmed by 6 bases and J by 8 bases, leaving 22 bases between them. The CDR3 consists of 16 residues. From germline, CDR1 is MDHEN and CDR2 SYDVKM. The CDR3 loop is CASRARGAYLSGELFF. In DNA, the CDR3 is TGTGCCAGCAGAGCGAGGGGAGCCTACCTATCGGGGGAGCTGTTTTTT.